This is a list of T cell receptor beta chains from one sample in a study of metastatic and nonmetastatic thyroid tumors. TCRdb ran MiXCR on the PCR reads. This table holds 85,000 to 95,000 clones, about 15% found once. Sequenced input: blood. The receptors here all came from a female donor with papillary thyroid cancer or a benign thyroid nodule (not recorded which). Some clones in this sample may be carry-over from other donors' samples. Both conserved end residues are part of each CDR3. A D gene is named only where the DNA matches it firmly. Size is omitted from some rows. Given values are once, few, many or a class for expanded clones.

j_call,clone_size,d_call,v_call,cdr3_nt,cdr3_aa
TRBJ1-6,few,TRBD1,TRBV6-1,TGTGCCAGCGAGGGACAGGGGTTCTATAATTCACCCCTCCACTTT,CASEGQGFYNSPLHF
TRBJ2-7,many,TRBD2,TRBV6-2/TRBV6-3,TGTGCCAGCAGCCGACTAGCGGGGAACGAGCAGTACTTC,CASSRLAGNEQYF
TRBJ1-3,many,.,TRBV15,TGTGCCACCAGCAGAGATCCTGCGGCGGGAAACACCATATATTTT,CATSRDPAAGNTIYF
TRBJ1-1,many,TRBD1,TRBV19,TGTGCCAGTAGAGGACAGGGTTACACTGAAGCTTTCTTT,CASRGQGYTEAFF
TRBJ2-5,many,.,TRBV7-2,TGTGCCAGCACACGGACACTCCAAGAGACCCAGTACTTC,CASTRTLQETQYF
TRBJ1-5,many,.,TRBV24-1,TGTGCCACCAGTGACCCGGACAATCCGGGGCCCCAGCATTTT,CATSDPDNPGPQHF
TRBJ1-6,few,.,TRBV12-3/TRBV12-4,TGTGCCAGCAGCCCCGGTTGGGCCCCGGACTCACCCCTCCACTTT,CASSPGWAPDSPLHF
TRBJ1-2,many,.,TRBV4-1,TGCGCCAGCAGCCAAGCTGGAGCCGGCCCAAGTTATGGCTACACCTTC,CASSQAGAGPSYGYTF
TRBJ1-1,many,TRBD1,TRBV11-2,TGTGCCAGCAGCTTCACAGGGGGCGCAGACACTGAAGCTTTCTTT,CASSFTGGADTEAFF
TRBJ1-6,many,TRBD1,TRBV5-6,TGTGCCAGCCGTCCCGGGACAGGGCCGCCGAGCTCCTATAATTCACCCCTCCACTTT,CASRPGTGPPSSYNSPLHF
TRBJ1-4,few,TRBD1,TRBV20-1,TGCAGCTCAGGGGGAACTAATGAAAAACTGCTTTTT,CSSGGTNEKLLF
TRBJ2-6,many,TRBD1,TRBV7-3,TGTGCCAGCAGCTTAGGGGGACAGGGAGTTACTGGGGCCAACGTCCTGACTTTC,CASSLGGQGVTGANVLTF
TRBJ1-2,many,.,TRBV25-1,TGTGCCAGCAGTAGACAGTACTATGGCTACACCTTC,CASSRQYYGYTF
TRBJ2-1,.,.,TRBV4-1,TGCGCCAGCAGCGCCACTGGAGTGGGTCACAATGAGCAGTTCTTC,CASSATGVGHNEQFF
TRBJ2-1,many,TRBD1,TRBV6-1,TGTGCCAGCAGCCCCCGGACAGGGTATAACAATGAGCAGTTCTTC,CASSPRTGYNNEQFF
TRBJ2-3,many,.,TRBV19,TGTGCCAGTAGTATAGGACAAGGTACGCAGTATTTT,CASSIGQGTQYF
TRBJ1-2,many,TRBD1,TRBV7-2,TGTGCCAGCAGCCGAAAACGGCTACAGGGGTCCTATGGCTACACCTTC,CASSRKRLQGSYGYTF
TRBJ1-3,many,.,TRBV7-7,TGTGCTAGCACCCTCCCAAACACCATATATTTT,CASTLPNTIYF
TRBJ1-2,.,.,TRBV9,TGTGCCAGCAGCTTAGATGAGGGCTCGTTGTTTTGCTACACCTTC,CASSLDEGSLFCYTF
TRBJ2-5,.,TRBD2,TRBV4-2,TGTGCCAGCAGCCCCGGACTAGCGGGGGAAGGGGAAGAGACCCAGTACTTC,CASSPGLAGEGEETQYF
TRBJ2-7,many,.,TRBV28,TGTGCCAGCGCCACCCGGACCGAGCAGTACTTC,CASATRTEQYF
TRBJ2-7,many,.,TRBV7-2,TGTGCCAGCAGCCCCGGCAGCTACGAGCAGTACTTC,CASSPGSYEQYF
TRBJ1-1,.,.,TRBV7-2,TGTGCCAGCAGCAGGGCTGCGAACACTGAAGCTTTCTTT,CASSRAANTEAFF
TRBJ1-1,many,.,TRBV6-1,TGTGCCAGCATAGGGTATGAAGCTTTCTTT,CASIGYEAFF
TRBJ2-5,many,TRBD1,TRBV11-2,TGTGCCAGCAGCCCGACAGGGCTACAAGAGACCCAGTACTTC,CASSPTGLQETQYF
TRBJ2-2,many,.,TRBV7-3,TGTGCCAGCAGCTTACGAGGCACCGGGGAGCTGTTTTTT,CASSLRGTGELFF
TRBJ1-1,few,.,TRBV5-4,TGTGCCAGCAGCTTACCAGGGGAGGGAACTGAAGCTTTCTTC,CASSLPGEGTEAFF
TRBJ2-5,many,.,TRBV10-3,TGTGCCATCAGTGAAGGACAGCAAGAGACCCAGTACTTC,CAISEGQQETQYF
TRBJ1-2,many,.,TRBV12-3/TRBV12-4,TGTGCCAGCAGTTTATGGTCATCGGACAGTCATATTGGCTACACCTTC,CASSLWSSDSHIGYTF
TRBJ2-3,.,.,TRBV27,TGTGCCAGCAGTTTGTTATCCGGCACAGATACGCAGTATTTT,CASSLLSGTDTQYF
TRBJ1-2,many,.,TRBV5-1,TGCGCCAGCAGCTTCGGTAAGGGGTTTGGCTACACCTTC,CASSFGKGFGYTF
TRBJ1-1,many,.,TRBV12-3/TRBV12-4,TGTGCCAGCAGTTTCGCCACTGAAGCTTTCTTT,CASSFATEAFF
TRBJ1-2,few,.,TRBV28,TGTGCCAGTAGCCCCCCACAGGTCCCCTATGGCTACACCTTC,CASSPPQVPYGYTF
TRBJ1-2,many,.,TRBV4-1,TGCGCCAGCAGCCAAGCCCCCCCAGTCCATGGCTACACCTTC,CASSQAPPVHGYTF
TRBJ2-5,.,.,TRBV20-1,TGCAGTGCCAGTCCGTCGGGGATAGGTGAGACCCAGTACTTC,CSASPSGIGETQYF
TRBJ2-4,many,.,TRBV5-1,TGCGCCAGCAGCTTGGAACTAGCCAAAAACATTCAGTACTTC,CASSLELAKNIQYF
TRBJ1-2,.,.,TRBV12-3/TRBV12-4,TGTGCCAGCAGTTTACAGGGAAAGGGGGGTGGCTACACCTTC,CASSLQGKGGGYTF
TRBJ1-1,.,.,TRBV6-2/TRBV6-3,TGTGCCAGCAGTTACCCTCGGAAATGGGGGCAGGGACTTAACACTGAAGCTTTCTTT,CASSYPRKWGQGLNTEAFF
TRBJ1-1,few,.,TRBV5-6,TGTGCCAGCAGCTTGGCGAATGGAGGGAGCACTGAAGCTTTCTTT,CASSLANGGSTEAFF
TRBJ2-7,.,TRBD1,TRBV18,TGTGCCAGCTCACCTCCCGCCGGGGACAGAGACTCCTACGAGCAGTACTTC,CASSPPAGDRDSYEQYF
TRBJ1-6,few,.,TRBV4-2,TGTGCCAGCAGCCATCAATCCGTAAGCTCCTATAATTCACCCCTCCACTTT,CASSHQSVSSYNSPLHF
TRBJ2-7,.,TRBD2,TRBV30,TGTGCCTGCGGGACTAGTACCTACGAGCAGTACTTC,CACGTSTYEQYF
TRBJ1-1,many,.,TRBV9,TGTGCCAGCAGCGTGGCCCCCGGGCCTCCGAACACTGAAGCTTTCTTT,CASSVAPGPPNTEAFF
TRBJ2-3,.,.,TRBV6-1,TGTGCCAGCATTGAACTGATAGATACGCAGTATTTT,CASIELIDTQYF
TRBJ1-3,few,TRBD1,TRBV4-2,TGTGCCAGCAGCCCTACCGGGACAGATGCGGACACCATATATTTT,CASSPTGTDADTIYF